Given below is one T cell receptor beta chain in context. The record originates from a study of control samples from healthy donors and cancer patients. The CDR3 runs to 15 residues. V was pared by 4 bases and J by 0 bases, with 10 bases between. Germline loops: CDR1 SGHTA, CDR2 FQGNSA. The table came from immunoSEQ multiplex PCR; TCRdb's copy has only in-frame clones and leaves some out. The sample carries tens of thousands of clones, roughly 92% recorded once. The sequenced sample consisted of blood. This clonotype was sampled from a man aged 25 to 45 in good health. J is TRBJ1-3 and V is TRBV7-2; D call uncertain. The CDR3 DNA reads TGTGCCAGCAGCTCAAGACGAGCCTCTGGAAACACCATATATTTT. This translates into CASSSRRASGNTIYF.